A single sample gave rise to the 30 T cell receptor beta chains below, sequenced in a study of CD8 T cells in ankylosing spondylitis. One entry per CDR3 protein results from TCRdb running MiXCR on the 5' RACE reads. The sample lists 200,000 to 250,000 distinct CDR3 sequences; about 10% were seen once. The specimen was blood, either unsorted or a sorted T cell fraction (not recorded which). Receptor source: a male donor with ankylosing spondylitis or in good health (not recorded which).

V gene TRBV5-6 combines with J gene TRBJ1-1; D is perhaps TRBD1 (6 bases). Germline V CDR1 and CDR2: SGHDT, YYEEEE. This CDR3 spans 15 amino acids. Trimming left V 3 bases short and J 5 bases short, with 17 bases between. In DNA form, the CDR3 reads TGTGCCAGCAGCTCCTGGGGGGGGGCTTTGACTGAAGCTTTCTTT. It translates to CASSSWGGALTEAFF.

This clonotype was found a few times. V usage is TRBV4-1 and J usage is TRBJ2-3; 13 positions match TRBD2. The trim removed 7 bases at V and 5 bases at J, leaving 6 bases unmatched. There are 15 residues in the CDR3. The germline gives CDR1 MGHRA, CDR2 YSYEKL. The CDR3 DNA reads as TGCGCCAGCAAAAGAGGACTAGCGGGGGTAGATACGCAGTATTTT. Translated, it gives CASKRGLAGVDTQYF.

This clonotype was recorded at least ten times. The rearrangement uses TRBV29-1 and TRBJ2-3, with 8 bases identical to TRBD1. J gave up 1 base and V 6 bases, and 6 bases lay outside the gene matches. CDR1 is SQVTM and CDR2 is ANQGSEA in the germline V gene. This CDR3 is 14 amino acids long. The DNA for the CDR3 is TGCAGCGTGGGCGGACAGGGCGGCACAGATACGCAGTATTTT. Residues: CSVGGQGGTDTQYF.

This clonotype was seen repeatedly, ten times or more. The J gene is TRBJ2-7, the V gene TRBV10-3; D not certain. The CDR3 contains 15 residues. CDR1 is ENHRY, CDR2 SYGVKD, per germline. V was clipped by 6 bases and J by 5 bases, with 20 bases between them. The CDR3 spells CAISRQTPLSNEQYF. In DNA form, the CDR3 reads TGTGCCATCAGCCGCCAGACCCCCCTAAGCAACGAGCAGTACTTC.

This clonotype occurred many times. This chain uses TRBV12-3 or TRBV12-4 with TRBJ2-3; D possibly corresponds to TRBD2 (6 bases). The CDR3 totals 15 residues. The germline V and J ends were trimmed by 6 bases and 3 bases, with 16 bases remaining between them. CDR3 sequence reads: CASRPTEAGTDTQYF. As DNA, the CDR3 is TGTGCCAGCAGGCCGACTGAGGCGGGAACAGATACGCAGTATTTT.

This clonotype was detected many times. The CDR3 DNA reads as TGTGCCAGCAGCGTAGCTACGAACACTGAAGCTTTCTTT. Translated, it gives CASSVATNTEAFF. J is TRBJ1-1 and V is TRBV9; no reliable D call. The germline gives CDR1 SGDLS, CDR2 YYNGEE. This CDR3 has 13 residues. The V end lost 0 bases, the J end lost 1 base, and 4 bases lay between the germline ends.

This clonotype was seen only a few times. The chain carries TRBV10-2 and TRBJ2-1; no definite D call. V was clipped by 7 bases and J by 9 bases, with 10 bases between them. Germline V gene sequence: CDR1 WSHSY, CDR2 SAAADI. The CDR3 is 11 amino acids. This CDR3 reads CASTSTGEQFF. CDR3 DNA sequence: TGCGCCAGCACTTCCACGGGTGAGCAGTTCTTC.

The chain recombines TRBV12-5 with TRBJ2-1; a weak D match, TRBD1 (6 bases). The CDR3 loop spans 12 amino acids. Per the germline V gene, CDR1 is LGHNT and CDR2 is FRNRAP. The V end was cut by 4 bases, the J end by 10 bases, with 11 bases between. This CDR3 reads CASGSSGVEQFF. In DNA form, the CDR3 reads TGTGCTAGTGGTTCCTCAGGGGTCGAGCAGTTCTTC.

The CDR3: CASSFDRAGKNIQYF. CDR3 DNA sequence: TGTGCCAGCAGCTTCGACAGGGCTGGCAAAAACATTCAGTACTTC. The genes are TRBV11-2 and TRBJ2-4, with TRBD1 identical over 7 bases. The CDR3 extends over 15 amino acids. The V segment lost 3 bases and the J segment 3 bases; nucleotides outside the gene matches: 5. Germline V lookup: CDR1 SGHAT, CDR2 FQNNGV.

This clonotype was detected ten times or more. The V and J genes are TRBV19 and TRBJ2-7; D may be TRBD1 (5 bases). Germline V gives CDR1 LNHDA, CDR2 SQIVND (reference sequence). Trimming shortened V by 1 base and J by 0 bases, and 7 bases separated the two germline ends. The CDR3 has 14 residues. CDR3 loop: CASSIGQHSYEQYF. The CDR3 DNA sequence: TGTGCCAGTAGTATAGGACAGCACTCCTACGAGCAGTACTTC.

This clonotype was found many times. This chain uses TRBV24-1 with TRBJ2-2, with 9 bases matching TRBD1. The junction had 8 bases not matched to a gene; V was cut back by 3 bases and J by 1 base. CDR1 is KGHDR, CDR2 SFDVKD, per germline. This CDR3 has 18 residues. The CDR3 nucleotides read TGTGCCACCAGTGATACTTCCGGGACAGGGATGAACACCGGGGAGCTGTTTTTT. It yields the protein CATSDTSGTGMNTGELFF.

The chain employs TRBV11-2 and TRBJ2-3; D may match TRBD1 or TRBD2 (5 bases each). CDR3 length equals 15 residues. V was trimmed by 4 bases and J by 1 base, leaving 12 bases between them. Germline V lookup: CDR1 SGHAT, CDR2 FQNNGV. The chain's CDR3 is CASSSWGGRTDTQYF. The CDR3 region has the DNA TGTGCCAGCAGCTCCTGGGGCGGGCGCACAGATACGCAGTATTTT.

This clonotype was detected a few times. The chain employs TRBV19 and TRBJ2-3; D call uncertain. The CDR3 has 13 amino acids. CDR1 LNHDA and CDR2 SQIVND come from the germline V gene (reference sequence). With 5 bases removed from V and 6 bases from J, the gap between germline ends came to 12 bases. In DNA form, the CDR3 reads TGTGCCAGTAGTGCAAGTTCCCCCGATACGCAGTATTTT. Translating gives CASSASSPDTQYF.

This clonotype has a count of ten or more. CDR3 sequence (DNA): TGTGCCACCAGTGATGCCTCCGGGACAGGGGTTCATGGCTACACCTTC. This gives the protein CATSDASGTGVHGYTF. The chain recombines TRBV24-1 with TRBJ1-2, with 10 bases lining up with TRBD1. This CDR3 spans 16 amino acids. The V and J ends lost 3 bases and 6 bases, in that order; junction bases with no gene match: 9. Germline V gene lookup returns CDR1 KGHDR and CDR2 SFDVKD.

This clonotype has a count of ten or more. The chain carries TRBV5-5 and TRBJ2-1, with 7 bases that match TRBD2. CDR1 SGHKS and CDR2 YYEKEE come from the germline V gene (reference sequence). The CDR3 spans 17 residues. V lost 5 bases and J lost 3; bases outside the gene matches: 14. The CDR3 protein is CASRGLRREAVYNEQFF. CDR3 nucleotide sequence: TGTGCCAGCAGGGGTCTTAGACGGGAGGCCGTCTACAATGAGCAGTTCTTC.

This clonotype was observed a few times. The chain couples TRBV5-1 to TRBJ2-2; no reliable D call. CDR1 is SGHRS and CDR2 is YFSETQ in the germline V gene. Trimming took off 4 bases at V and 8 bases at J, with 24 bases between the two ends. The CDR3 has 17 amino acids. The DNA for the CDR3 is TGCGCCAGCAGCAGCCTGGAACCCGGTCCCCTTCCAGGGGAGCTGTTTTTT. Translated: CASSSLEPGPLPGELFF. Using reference TRBV5-1 and TRBJ2-2 for the parts outside the CDR3, the full variable domain is KAGVTQTPRYLIKTRGQQVTLSCSPISGHRSVSWYQQTPGQGLQFLFEYFSETQRNKGNFPGRFSGRQFSNSRSEMNVSTLELGDSALYLCASSSLEPGPLPGELFFGEGSRLTVL.

The chain links TRBV7-9 to TRBJ2-7, with TRBD1 matching 7 bases. CDR3 size: 13 residues. Trimming at V came to 2 bases and at J to 3 bases, leaving 1 base not matched to a gene. Germline lookup yields CDR1 SEHNR and CDR2 FQNEAQ (reference sequence). For the CDR3, the DNA is TGTGCCAGCAGCTTAACAGGGGTCTACGAGCAGTACTTC. This sequence encodes CASSLTGVYEQYF. Full variable domain (outside the CDR3, taken from reference TRBV7-9 and TRBJ2-7): DTGVSQNPRHKITKRGQNVTFRCDPISEHNRLYWYRQTLGQGPEFLTYFQNEAQLEKSRLLSDRFSAERPKGSFSTLEIQRTEQGDSAMYLCASSLTGVYEQYFGPGTRLTVT.

The gene calls are TRBV5-1 and TRBJ2-7; D gene ambiguous. The germline V and J ends were trimmed by 6 bases and 0 bases, with 13 bases remaining between them. CDR1 SGHRS and CDR2 YFSETQ come from the germline V gene. This CDR3 is 14 amino acids long. The DNA for the CDR3 is TGCGCCAGCATGTCTGACTCCGGCTCCTACGAGCAGTACTTC. Translation gives CASMSDSGSYEQYF.

This clonotype was recorded many times. The rearrangement uses TRBV20-1 and TRBJ2-4; D call uncertain. The germline CDR1 and CDR2 sequences are DFQATT and SNEGSKA (reference sequence). The V end was cut by 6 bases, the J end by 6 bases, with 9 bases between. The CDR3 spans 11 residues. Written as DNA, the CDR3 is TGCAGTGCCGTCGGTGCAAACATTCAGTACTTC. As protein: CSAVGANIQYF.

In this sample, this clonotype turned up many times. The CDR3 DNA reads as TGTGCCACCAGCAGAGATCGTCTTGCGAACACCATATATTTT. Translated: CATSRDRLANTIYF. The chain joins TRBV15 to TRBJ1-3; the D is unclear. V was clipped by 0 bases and J by 7 bases, with 10 bases between them. Germline CDR1 is LNHNV and CDR2 is YYDKDF (reference sequence). CDR3 length: 14 residues.

This clonotype was counted only a few times. This rearrangement joins TRBV20-1 to TRBJ2-5, with D hard to call. This CDR3 comprises 13 residues. From germline, CDR1 is DFQATT and CDR2 SNEGSKA (reference sequence). V was clipped by 2 bases and J by 4 bases, with 11 bases between them. DNA for the CDR3: TGCAGTGCTAGATCGGACGTCCGAGAGACCCAGTACTTC. Encoded protein: CSARSDVRETQYF.

This clonotype was detected ten times or more. The chain has TRBV24-1 and TRBJ2-7; 8 bases fit TRBD2. The CDR3 sequence is 13 residues long. The junction had 7 bases not matched to a gene; V was cut back by 8 bases and J by 5 bases. Per germline, CDR1 KGHDR and CDR2 SFDVKD. CDR3 sequence reads: CATTAGGEDEQYF. In DNA, the CDR3 is TGTGCCACCACCGCCGGGGGGGAAGACGAGCAGTACTTC.

This clonotype was seen at least ten times. The chain links TRBV5-1 to TRBJ2-3, with a weak D call TRBD1 (5 bases). Germline assignment: CDR1 SGHRS and CDR2 YFSETQ. With 3 bases removed from V and 4 bases from J, the gap between germline ends came to 18 bases. CDR3 length: 16 amino acids. The CDR3 bases are TGCGCCAGCAGCTGGAGTTGGGGCACGGGCGCAGATACGCAGTATTTT. This sequence encodes CASSWSWGTGADTQYF. Together with reference TRBV5-1 and TRBJ2-3, the CDR3 gives the full variable domain: KAGVTQTPRYLIKTRGQQVTLSCSPISGHRSVSWYQQTPGQGLQFLFEYFSETQRNKGNFPGRFSGRQFSNSRSEMNVSTLELGDSALYLCASSWSWGTGADTQYFGPGTRLTVL.

The CDR3 sequence: CASSPREAAGTQYF. In nucleotides, the CDR3 is TGCGCCAGCAGCCCAAGGGAGGCCGCAGGGACGCAGTATTTT. The V and J genes are TRBV5-1 and TRBJ2-3; TRBD2 might be the D (6 bases). CDR1 SGHRS and CDR2 YFSETQ come from the germline V gene. This CDR3 is 14 amino acids long. Trimming cost V 4 bases and J 9 bases, with 18 bases left between them.

This clonotype was recorded at least ten times. V and J are TRBV5-1 and TRBJ1-1; the D is unclear. Deletions cut 0 bases from V and 1 base from J, with 7 bases between. Germline V gene lookup returns CDR1 SGHRS and CDR2 YFSETQ. This CDR3 has 14 amino acids. The CDR3 loop is CASSLVSANTEAFF. For the CDR3, the DNA is TGCGCCAGCAGCTTGGTGTCAGCGAACACTGAAGCTTTCTTT.

Ten or more counts support this clonotype. The CDR3, as DNA: TGCAGTGCTCACACCCAGGCAGGGGGCACAGATACGCAGTATTTT. Residues: CSAHTQAGGTDTQYF. This rearrangement joins TRBV20-1 to TRBJ2-3; tentatively, D is TRBD1 (6 bases). Trimming cost V 5 bases and J 1 base, with 16 bases left between them. Germline CDR1 DFQATT, CDR2 SNEGSKA (reference sequence). The CDR3 has 15 amino acids.

This clonotype was detected ten times or more. The chain couples TRBV27 to TRBJ2-1; D is uncertain. V was trimmed by 2 bases and J by 0 bases, leaving 5 bases between them. Germline lookup yields CDR1 MNHEY and CDR2 SMNVEV (reference sequence). The CDR3 length is 14 residues. The CDR3 reads CASSLVSSYNEQFF. The CDR3 bases are TGTGCCAGCAGTTTAGTGAGCTCCTACAATGAGCAGTTCTTC.

This clonotype occurred a few times. The rearrangement joins TRBV12-3 or TRBV12-4 to TRBJ1-1; D is undetermined. The CDR3 runs 12 residues. The germline V and J ends were trimmed by 7 bases and 0 bases, with 6 bases remaining between them. The CDR3 here is CASTGMNTEAFF. The CDR3 nucleotides read TGTGCCAGCACGGGCATGAACACTGAAGCTTTCTTT.

This clonotype was observed at least ten times. This rearrangement joins TRBV20-1 to TRBJ1-3; D may be TRBD1 (6 bases). The V and J ends lost 6 bases and 0 bases respectively, with 12 bases between them. This CDR3 contains 14 residues. Looked up from germline, CDR1 is DFQATT and CDR2 is SNEGSKA (reference sequence). Here the CDR3 reads CSATDSTSGNTIYF. CDR3 coding DNA: TGCAGTGCCACGGACAGTACCTCTGGAAACACCATATATTTT.

This clonotype has ten or more counts. The chain joins TRBV12-3 or TRBV12-4 to TRBJ1-4; D gene unclear. CDR3 length: 15 residues. The V and J ends lost 3 bases and 5 bases respectively, with 13 bases between them. The chain's CDR3 is CASSFVGPRNEKLFF. CDR3 DNA sequence: TGTGCCAGCAGTTTTGTCGGACCAAGAAATGAAAAACTGTTTTTT.